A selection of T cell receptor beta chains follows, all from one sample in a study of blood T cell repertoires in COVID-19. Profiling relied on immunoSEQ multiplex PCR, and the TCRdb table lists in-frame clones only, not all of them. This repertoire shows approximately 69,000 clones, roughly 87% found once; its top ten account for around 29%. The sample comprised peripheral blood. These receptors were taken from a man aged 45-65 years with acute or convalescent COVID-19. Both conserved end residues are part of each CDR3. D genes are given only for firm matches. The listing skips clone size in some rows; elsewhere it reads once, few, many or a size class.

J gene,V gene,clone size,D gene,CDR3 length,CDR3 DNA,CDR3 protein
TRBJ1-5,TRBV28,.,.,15,TGTGCCAGCACCCCCCCTAGGAGTGTCGGGAAGCCCCAGCATTTT,CASTPPRSVGKPQHF
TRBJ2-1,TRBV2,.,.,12,TGTGCCACCCAACGGGTGGGAGATGAGCAGTTCTTC,CATQRVGDEQFF
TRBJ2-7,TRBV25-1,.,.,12,TGTGCCAGCAGGGACAGCTCCTACGAGCAGTACTTC,CASRDSSYEQYF
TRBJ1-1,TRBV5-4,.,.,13,TGTGCCAGCAGCCCATACATGAACACTGAAGCTTTCTTT,CASSPYMNTEAFF
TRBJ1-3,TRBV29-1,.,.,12,TGCAGCGTCTGGACTGGTGGAAACACCATATATTTT,CSVWTGGNTIYF
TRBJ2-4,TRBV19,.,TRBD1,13,TGTGCCAGTACCGGGACAGGGGAAAACATTCAGTACTTC,CASTGTGENIQYF
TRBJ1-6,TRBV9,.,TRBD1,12,TGTGCCAGCACGGGACAGGGTGGAGCCCTCCACTTT,CASTGQGGALHF
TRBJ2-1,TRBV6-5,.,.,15,TGTGCCAGCAAAGAAGACAGGATCTTCTACAATGAGCAGTTCTTC,CASKEDRIFYNEQFF
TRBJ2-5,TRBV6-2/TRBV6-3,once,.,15,TGTGCCAGCAGTTCCAGAGGGGGGGACCCAGAGACCCAGTACTTC,CASSSRGGDPETQYF
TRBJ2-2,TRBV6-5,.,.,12,TGTGCCAGCAGTATCAGGGCCGGGGAGCTGTTTTTT,CASSIRAGELFF
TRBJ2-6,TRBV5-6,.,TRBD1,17,TGTGCCAGCAGCCCCCGGACAGGGGGCTCTGGGGCCAACGTCCTGACTTTC,CASSPRTGGSGANVLTF
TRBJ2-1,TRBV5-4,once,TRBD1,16,TGTGCCAGCAGCTCGGGACAGGGCTACTCCTACAATGAGCAGTTCTTC,CASSSGQGYSYNEQFF
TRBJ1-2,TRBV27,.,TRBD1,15,TGTGCCAGCAGTCCCCAAGGGACAGGGGTATATGGCTACACCTTC,CASSPQGTGVYGYTF
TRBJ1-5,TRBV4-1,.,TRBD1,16,TGCGCCAGCAGCCCTGGACAGGGGGTGAGCAATCAGCCCCAGCATTTT,CASSPGQGVSNQPQHF
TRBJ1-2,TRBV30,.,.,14,TGTGCCTGGGGGCGAGGCCTAAGGGGCTATGGCTACACCTTC,CAWGRGLRGYGYTF
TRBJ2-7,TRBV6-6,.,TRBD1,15,TGTGCCAGCAGTTCCGGGACAGGGAGCTGGAGCGAGCAGTACTTC,CASSSGTGSWSEQYF
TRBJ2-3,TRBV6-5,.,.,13,TGTGCCAGTGAGGACACGCTCACAGATACGCAGTATTTT,CASEDTLTDTQYF
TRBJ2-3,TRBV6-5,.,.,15,TGTGCCAGCACCTTGGGTAGCGGACTCACAGATACGCAGTATTTT,CASTLGSGLTDTQYF
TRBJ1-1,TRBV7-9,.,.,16,TGTGCCAGCAGCTTATGGGGGGGTATACGCAACACTGAAGCTTTCTTT,CASSLWGGIRNTEAFF
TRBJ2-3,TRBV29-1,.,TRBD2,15,TGCAGCGTTGGAGGTAGCGGGGGGGTAACAGATACGCAGTATTTT,CSVGGSGGVTDTQYF
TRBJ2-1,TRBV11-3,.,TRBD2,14,TGTGCCAGCAGCTTAGGCGGGAGCAACAATGAGCAGTTCTTC,CASSLGGSNNEQFF
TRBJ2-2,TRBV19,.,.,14,TGTGCCAGTACCCCGGAGATCCGCACCGGGGAGCTGTTTTTT,CASTPEIRTGELFF
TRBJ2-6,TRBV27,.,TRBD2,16,TGTGCCAGCAGGGGACTAGCGGCCTCTGGGGCCAACGTCCTGACTTTC,CASRGLAASGANVLTF
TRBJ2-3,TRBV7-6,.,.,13,TGTGCCAGCAGCATAGGGGGGGTAGATACGCAGTATTTT,CASSIGGVDTQYF